These T cell receptor beta chains were read from a single sample in a study of blood T cells in healthy people across ages. Each CDR3 protein gets one entry after TCRdb re-called the 5' RACE reads with MiXCR. The table has approximately 780,000 distinct CDR3 sequences, around a quarter seen once. The data were also submitted as part of a second study, on T cells of mothers and their children.

Sequencing input: blood. The receptors originated from a boy between 10 and 17 years old in good health. Both conserved end residues are part of each CDR3. A D gene is named only where the DNA matches it firmly. Only some rows state a clone size, as once, few, many or a class for expanded clones.

d_gene	j_gene	v_gene	abundance	CDR3nt	CDR3aa
TRBD1	TRBJ2-7	TRBV5-5	NA	TGTGCCAGCAGTTGGGGACAGGATTCCTACGAGCAGTACTTC	CASSWGQDSYEQYF
NA	TRBJ1-4	TRBV29-1	NA	TGCAGCGTTGAAGAATCCGCTCATCGGGAAAAACTGGTTTTT	CSVEESAHREKLVF
NA	TRBJ2-4	TRBV2	NA	TGTGCCAGCAGCAGGGACACTGAAAACATTCAGTACTTC	CASSRDTENIQYF
NA	TRBJ2-1	TRBV12-3/TRBV12-4	NA	TGTGCCAGCAGCCAGTTAGCGAACAAGCAGTTCTTC	CASSQLANKQFF
NA	TRBJ1-4	TRBV5-1	NA	TGCGCCAGCAGCTTGGGGAGTTCCCGGAATGAAAAACTGTTTTTT	CASSLGSSRNEKLFF
NA	TRBJ1-6	TRBV12-3/TRBV12-4	few	TGTGCCAGCAGTTTTTCCAGTTCACCCCTCCACTTT	CASSFSSSPLHF
NA	TRBJ2-7	TRBV5-1	few	TGCGCCAGCAGTTTCGCGGGACATGACTACGAGCAGTACTTC	CASSFAGHDYEQYF
NA	TRBJ2-4	TRBV3-1	NA	TGTGCCAGCAGCCAAGATCCGGGGGAGGTTCAGTACTTC	CASSQDPGEVQYF
NA	TRBJ2-1	TRBV29-1	NA	TGCAGCGTTGAAGGGGGACACTTTCCTTCCAATGAGCAGTTCTTC	CSVEGGHFPSNEQFF
NA	TRBJ1-1	TRBV7-9	NA	TGTGCCAGCAACACCATGGGGCTTATGAACACTGAAGCTTTCTTT	CASNTMGLMNTEAFF
NA	TRBJ2-7	TRBV19	NA	TGTGCCAGTAGTAACGCTATTTCTCGCGAGCAGTACTTC	CASSNAISREQYF
NA	TRBJ1-3	TRBV21-1	NA	TGTGCCAGCAGCAAACCCCGGACAGGGGAGTTCAGAAACACCATATATTTT	CASSKPRTGEFRNTIYF
TRBD1	TRBJ2-7	TRBV28	few	TGTGCCAGCAGATCGACAGGGGGGGGGTCCTACGAGCAGTACTTC	CASRSTGGGSYEQYF
TRBD2	TRBJ2-7	TRBV14	few	TGTGCCAGCAGCCAAGACCCTGGACTAGGGTCGGTCCACGAGCAGTACTTC	CASSQDPGLGSVHEQYF
TRBD2	TRBJ2-7	TRBV18	NA	TGTGCCAGCTCACCAGGCGGGGGACTAGCAGTCGAGCAGTACTTC	CASSPGGGLAVEQYF
NA	TRBJ2-5	TRBV5-1	few	TGCGCCAGCAGCGGGATAGACAGCCAAGAGACCCAGTACTTC	CASSGIDSQETQYF
NA	TRBJ2-1	TRBV24-1	NA	TGTGCCACCAGTGATCTGCGGTGGTCTGAGCAGTTCTTC	CATSDLRWSEQFF
NA	TRBJ2-7	TRBV6-1	NA	TGTGCCAGCAGTGAACTGGGGGCGTCCCCCTACGAGCAGTACTTC	CASSELGASPYEQYF
TRBD1	TRBJ2-7	TRBV7-9	NA	TGTGCCAGCAGCCCTGGGACAGGGACCCTCCCCGAGCAGTACTTC	CASSPGTGTLPEQYF
NA	TRBJ2-3	TRBV20-1	few	TGCAGTGCTAGAGATATGGACATCAAGTTTACGCAGTATTTT	CSARDMDIKFTQYF
NA	TRBJ2-3	TRBV15	NA	TGTGCCACCAGCAAAGGGGATGAAAGCACAGATACGCAGTATTTT	CATSKGDESTDTQYF
NA	TRBJ1-2	TRBV12-3/TRBV12-4	few	TGTGCCAGCAATCTGGTCGGGGGGCGAGGTGGCTACACCTTC	CASNLVGGRGGYTF
NA	TRBJ1-6	TRBV29-1	NA	TGCAGCGTGGAGACGGGACACCTTAGTTCACCCCTCCACTTT	CSVETGHLSSPLHF
NA	TRBJ1-4	TRBV4-1	few	TGCGCCAGCAGCCAAGAAGAGGGTATGATACGGAATGAAAAACTGTTTTTT	CASSQEEGMIRNEKLFF
NA	TRBJ2-3	TRBV4-1	NA	TGCGCCAGCAGCCCCCTGACCTCTCCGCGGGGCACAGATACGCAGTATTTT	CASSPLTSPRGTDTQYF
NA	TRBJ2-5	TRBV3-1	NA	TGTGCCAGCAGCCAAGGGGGGACTCGGAAAGGGACCCAGTACTTC	CASSQGGTRKGTQYF
NA	TRBJ2-1	TRBV12-3/TRBV12-4	NA	TGTGCCAGCAGTTTAGCCTCCAGAGGGCAGTTCTTC	CASSLASRGQFF
TRBD1	TRBJ2-7	TRBV28	few	TGTGCCAGCAGTGCCCCACGGGGGACAGGAGCCTACGAGCAGTACTTC	CASSAPRGTGAYEQYF
TRBD2	TRBJ2-5	TRBV29-1	NA	TGCAGCGTTGCGGCTAGCGGGGGACTCCAAGAGACCCAGTACTTC	CSVAASGGLQETQYF
TRBD1	TRBJ2-3	TRBV12-3/TRBV12-4	few	TGTGCCAGCAGTCGGAAGACCTGGACAGGCCGCACAGATACGCAGTATTTT	CASSRKTWTGRTDTQYF
TRBD2	TRBJ2-7	TRBV20-1	few	TGCAGTGCTAGAGGGGCTAGCGGGAATTACGAGCAGTACTTC	CSARGASGNYEQYF
TRBD2	TRBJ2-2	TRBV12-5	NA	TGTGCTAGTGGTTTGGTGAAACTAGCGGGGGCCTTCACCGGGGAGCTGGTTTTT	CASGLVKLAGAFTGELVF
TRBD1	TRBJ1-1	TRBV12-3/TRBV12-4	few	TGTGCCAGCATCCGCTCGGGACAGGCTGAAGCTTTCTTT	CASIRSGQAEAFF
TRBD2	TRBJ2-1	TRBV20-1	NA	TGCAGTGCTAGTCCCGCTAGCGGGGGGGTTCGTGAGCAGTTCTTC	CSASPASGGVREQFF
NA	TRBJ1-6	TRBV20-1	few	TGCAGTGCTAGTCGGGGTGAGGGTAGTTCACCCCTCCACTTT	CSASRGEGSSPLHF
NA	TRBJ1-3	TRBV7-3	many	TGTGCCAGCCTTGGAAACACCATATATTTT	CASLGNTIYF
TRBD2	TRBJ2-7	TRBV5-1	NA	TGCGCCAGCAGTTCAGGGACTAGCGGTAACGAGCAGTACTTC	CASSSGTSGNEQYF
TRBD1	TRBJ1-5	TRBV12-5	few	TGTGCTAGTGGTTTTTACAGGGGGAGCGGATATCAGCCCCAGCATTTT	CASGFYRGSGYQPQHF
NA	TRBJ2-5	TRBV10-1	few	TGCGCCAGCAGTGATTCGTATACGGAGACCCAGTACTTC	CASSDSYTETQYF
TRBD1	TRBJ2-7	TRBV7-6	few	TGTGCCAGCAGCCGCGAAAGGGGGCTTGACGAGCAGTACTTC	CASSRERGLDEQYF
TRBD2	TRBJ2-1	TRBV6-1	NA	TGTGCCAGCAGTGTGGGGGGACTAGCGGGGGGGGAGCAGTTCTTC	CASSVGGLAGGEQFF
TRBD1	TRBJ1-6	TRBV5-1	few	TGCGCCAGCAGTCGCGACAGGGATAATTCACCCCTCCACTTT	CASSRDRDNSPLHF
NA	TRBJ1-2	TRBV3-1	NA	TGTGCCAGCAGCCAAGATCTAGGTGGCTACACCTTC	CASSQDLGGYTF
NA	TRBJ2-7	TRBV5-1	few	TGCGCCAGCAGCCCTCTCCGGCCCTACGAGCAGTACTTC	CASSPLRPYEQYF
NA	TRBJ1-1	TRBV18	NA	TGTGCCAGCTCACCGAATGGCGGTGGGCAGACCACTGAAGCTTTCTTT	CASSPNGGGQTTEAFF
TRBD2	TRBJ2-1	TRBV12-3/TRBV12-4	NA	TGTGCCAGCAGTTTATTCGGGGGGGACTCCTACAACGAGCAGTTCTTC	CASSLFGGDSYNEQFF
NA	TRBJ1-2	TRBV5-5	many	TGTGCCAGCAGCTCCAGGAACCGGGTCGTGGATGGCTACACCTTC	CASSSRNRVVDGYTF
NA	TRBJ2-7	TRBV20-1	few	TGCAGTGCTAGGGGGAAGACCTACGAGCAGTACTTC	CSARGKTYEQYF